This T cell receptor (beta chain) is drawn from a study of blood T cell repertoires in COVID-19. Losses at the gene ends were 5 bases for V and 0 bases for J; bases not matched to a gene: 7. CDR3 length equals 16 residues. Per the germline V gene, CDR1 is SGHAT and CDR2 is FQNNGV. Original handling: Estimates of nucleated cell counts were drawn from the amplification of reference gene primers. Method: immunoSEQ multiplex PCR; TCRdb's copy keeps in-frame clones and lacks some. V and J calls and clone size are given by that table; D and trimming were obtained from the DNA. The sample includes around 140,000 clones, over 75% of them seen just once.

This sequence joins TRBV11-2 and TRBJ2-3; TRBD1 aligns across 8 bases. Sequencing was done on a sample of peripheral blood. The source of this sequence is a man aged 65 to 85 with active COVID-19. CDR3 amino acids: CASSRGQATSTDTQYF. As DNA, the CDR3 is TGTGCCAGCAGCCGGGGACAGGCGACCAGCACAGATACGCAGTATTTT.